This paragraph reports one TCR beta chain. Antigen unknown. This entry comes from a study of radiation and T cells in renal cell carcinoma. Assay: immunoSEQ multiplex PCR; the TCRdb copy retains only in-frame clones and omits some. The sample holds fewer than 10,000 clones, roughly two thirds seen once. The germline V gene encodes CDR1 SGHRS and CDR2 YFSETQ. The ends were cut back, 0 bases at V and 1 base at J, with 8 bases in the middle. CDR3 size: 15 residues. Indicated treatment: treatment-naive control, cytoreductive nephrectomy. Broader study findings: Dominant CDR3 motifs were more common in irradiated tumors than controls.

The chain uses TRBV5-1 and TRBJ2-1; D gene uncertain. The starting material was tumor tissue, obtained from a patient whose treatment was nephrectomy without radiotherapy. The TCR was taken from a woman in her 70s with renal cell carcinoma. The CDR3 protein is CASSLARPSYNEQFF. The CDR3 DNA reads as TGCGCCAGCAGCTTGGCGAGGCCATCCTACAATGAGCAGTTCTTC. The whole variable domain, remainder taken from reference TRBV5-1 and TRBJ2-1, is KAGVTQTPRYLIKTRGQQVTLSCSPISGHRSVSWYQQTPGQGLQFLFEYFSETQRNKGNFPGRFSGRQFSNSRSEMNVSTLELGDSALYLCASSLARPSYNEQFFGPGTRLTVL.